This TCR beta chain appears in the sequencing data of a study of graft-versus-host responses after intestinal transplantation. Study outcomes and limitations: There were GvH clones found in recipient marrow, and some of them appeared first in ileum or blood. Declining HvG levels early post-transplant were linked to peak circulating GvH clone levels. Across patients carrying graft-donor T cell macrochimerism, allografts held high graft-versus-host to host-versus-graft clonal ratios.

TCRdb's copy holds only in-frame clones and misses some; the assay was immunoSEQ multiplex PCR. The data show around 69,000 clones, nearly 90% seen once. Remarks on this clone: No antigen is known for it.

The CDR3 loop spans 15 amino acids. Germline V gives CDR1 SGHNT, CDR2 YYREEE (reference sequence). Trimming took 0 bases from V and 0 from J, leaving 7 bases between them. The chain recombines TRBV5-4 with TRBJ2-1, with D unclear. The receptor comes from a human donor who was the organ donor for an intestinal transplant. Sequencing was performed on unstimulated CD8+ T cells sorted from spleen or lymph node cells, taken before transplant. The DNA for the CDR3 is TGTGCCAGCAGCTTGGACGTGAGCTCCTACAATGAGCAGTTCTTC. This codes for CASSLDVSSYNEQFF.